Each of the 28 T cell receptor beta chains below was sequenced from the same sample in a study of T cell responses to AZD1222 COVID-19 vaccine. The repertoire was sequenced with immunoSEQ multiplex PCR; TCRdb's copy has only in-frame clones and lacks some. The sample has approximately 77,000 clones; about 92% are singletons. Sample: peripheral blood, taken 28 days after the second AZD1222 dose. The receptors come from an adult who received the AZD1222 COVID-19 vaccine.

This sequence joins TRBV18 and TRBJ1-5; D possibly corresponds to TRBD1 (6 bases). Germline V gives CDR1 KGHSH, CDR2 LQKENI. V lost 2 bases, J lost 5 bases, and 13 bases lay in between. This CDR3 has 15 residues. The CDR3 sequence is CASSPTARGDQPQHF. The CDR3 nucleotides read TGTGCCAGCTCACCAACTGCCAGGGGCGATCAGCCCCAGCATTTT.

The chain uses TRBV11-2 and TRBJ1-6; 8 nucleotides align to TRBD1. CDR1 and CDR2 from the germline V gene are SGHAT and FQNNGV. V was pared by 5 bases and J by 10 bases, with 7 bases of the junction left unmatched. This CDR3 comprises 14 residues. This chain's CDR3 is CASSMTGAESPLHF. For the CDR3, the DNA is TGTGCCAGCAGCATGACAGGGGCTGAGTCACCCCTCCACTTT.

The count of this clone is one. The rearrangement links TRBV6-6 to TRBJ1-1; maybe TRBD1 (5 bases). With 3 bases removed from V and 1 base from J, the gap between germline ends came to 6 bases. This CDR3 has 13 amino acids. CDR1 is MNHNY, CDR2 SVGAGI, per germline (reference sequence). The CDR3 nucleotides read TGTGCCAGCAGTTATAGGGGGAACACTGAAGCTTTCTTT. It specifies CASSYRGNTEAFF.

The chain couples TRBV5-1 to TRBJ1-5; D perhaps matches TRBD1 (6 bases). With 1 base removed from V and 3 bases from J, the gap between germline ends came to 11 bases. The CDR3 has 15 amino acids. CDR1 is SGHRS and CDR2 is YFSETQ in the germline V gene. Here the CDR3 reads CASSLTGMLNQPQHF. The CDR3 bases are TGCGCCAGCAGCTTGACAGGGATGCTCAATCAGCCCCAGCATTTT.

J is TRBJ1-6 and V is TRBV3-1 (or the pseudogene TRBV3-2); TRBD1 might be the D (5 bases). V was trimmed by 6 bases and J by 4 bases, leaving 7 bases between them. Germline CDR1 is LGHDT and CDR2 is YNNKEL (reference sequence). This CDR3 has 13 amino acids. CDR3: CASRDKYNSPLHF. CDR3 nucleotides: TGTGCCAGCAGGGACAAATATAATTCACCCCTCCACTTT.

The gene calls are TRBV25-1 and TRBJ2-7; D perhaps matches TRBD1 (6 bases). Germline V gene data show CDR1 as MGHDK and CDR2 as SYGVNS. With 3 bases removed from V and 5 bases from J, the gap between germline ends came to 14 bases. CDR3 length equals 14 residues. This CDR3 is CASSDLRGADEQYF. The CDR3 DNA sequence: TGTGCCAGCAGTGACCTCAGGGGTGCGGACGAGCAGTACTTC.

The chain carries TRBV21-1 and TRBJ1-2. TRBV21-1 is reported as a pseudogene. This CDR3 has 19 residues. The CDR3 is CASSKCLVSGSPPNYGYTF. The CDR3 nucleotides are TGTGCCAGCAGCAAATGTCTAGTTTCAGGCTCCCCCCCTAACTATGGCTACACCTTC.

This sequence joins TRBV7-2 and TRBJ1-2; D gene uncertain. Germline V gives CDR1 SGHTA, CDR2 FQGNSA. CDR3 length equals 13 residues. Deletions cut 6 bases from V and 7 bases from J, with 15 bases between. The CDR3 nucleotides are TGTGCCAGCAGTCACTATGTCGGGGTTGGCTACACCTTC. This gives the protein CASSHYVGVGYTF. The whole variable domain, remainder taken from reference TRBV7-2 and TRBJ1-2, is GAGVSQSPSNKVTEKGKDVELRCDPISGHTALYWYRQSLGQGLEFLIYFQGNSAPDKSGLPSDRFSAERTGGSVSTLTIQRTQQEDSAVYLCASSHYVGVGYTFGSGTRLTVV.

V and J are TRBV5-1 and TRBJ2-1; TRBD2 matches at 9 bases. This CDR3 spans 15 amino acids. In germline, CDR1 is SGHRS, CDR2 YFSETQ. The junction had 1 base not matched to a gene; V was cut back by 0 bases and J by 3 bases. CDR3 in DNA: TGCGCCAGCAGCTTGGCTAGCGGGATCTACAATGAGCAGTTCTTC. As protein: CASSLASGIYNEQFF.

The genes are TRBV5-4 and TRBJ1-2; D is ambiguous. The CDR3 is 13 residues long. The ends were cut back, 4 bases at V and 4 bases at J, with 11 bases in the middle. From germline, CDR1 is SGHNT and CDR2 YYREEE (reference sequence). This CDR3 reads CASSPRPAYGYTF. CDR3 nucleotide sequence: TGTGCCAGCAGCCCTCGTCCAGCCTATGGCTACACCTTC.

The rearrangement joins TRBV3-1 (or the pseudogene TRBV3-2) to TRBJ2-1; 10 bases agree with TRBD2. The V gene end was trimmed by 4 bases and the J gene end by 7 bases; junction bases not matched to a gene: 7. Germline CDR1 reads LGHDT; CDR2 reads YNNKEL (reference sequence). The CDR3 covers 15 residues. The CDR3 sequence: CASSLLAGVSNEQFF. The DNA for the CDR3 is TGTGCCAGCAGCCTTCTAGCGGGAGTATCAAATGAGCAGTTCTTC.

CDR3 DNA sequence: TGTGCCAGCATTCGGGGACAGGGAACCTACGAGCAGTACTTC. It is translated as CASIRGQGTYEQYF. This rearrangement joins TRBV6-4 to TRBJ2-7, with 9 bases that match TRBD1. The CDR3 has 14 amino acids. The trim removed 7 bases at V and 2 bases at J, leaving 6 bases unmatched. CDR1 is MRHNA and CDR2 is SNTAGT in the germline V gene.

This chain joins TRBV5-8 and TRBJ2-1; 8 nucleotides match TRBD2. This CDR3 contains 16 residues. J gave up 0 bases and V 5 bases, and 7 bases lay outside the gene matches. The germline V gene encodes CDR1 SGHTS and CDR2 YDEGEE. CDR3 protein: CASRESGRTSYNEQFF. In nucleotides, the CDR3 is TGTGCCAGCAGGGAGAGCGGGAGAACCTCCTACAATGAGCAGTTCTTC.

The chain recombines TRBV19 with TRBJ1-1; TRBD1 aligns across 9 bases. The germline gives CDR1 LNHDA, CDR2 SQIVND (reference sequence). Trimming took 6 bases from V and 7 from J; bases not matched to a gene: 6. The CDR3 loop spans 13 amino acids. CDR3 amino acids: CASSLQGAGEAFF. The CDR3 DNA reads as TGTGCCAGTAGCTTACAGGGGGCCGGTGAAGCTTTCTTT.

CDR3 sequence: CASSLGDGGEGTEAFF. The CDR3 DNA reads as TGCGCCAGCAGCTTAGGAGACGGGGGCGAGGGGACTGAAGCTTTCTTT. The chain links TRBV5-1 to TRBJ1-1; possible D gene TRBD1, 6 bases. CDR3 length equals 16 residues. The germline V gene has CDR1 SGHRS and CDR2 YFSETQ. Trimming stripped 2 bases from V and 5 bases from J, with 19 bases between. Full variable domain (remainder filled in from reference TRBV5-1 and TRBJ1-1): KAGVTQTPRYLIKTRGQQVTLSCSPISGHRSVSWYQQTPGQGLQFLFEYFSETQRNKGNFPGRFSGRQFSNSRSEMNVSTLELGDSALYLCASSLGDGGEGTEAFFGQGTRLTVV.

Of note for this clone: Germline is not matched at one junction end, which may reflect a read error. The rearrangement links TRBV6-5 to TRBJ1-4; D call uncertain. The CDR3 totals 15 residues. Germline-derived CDR1 and CDR2 are MNHEY and SVGAGI. The CDR3: CASRYLGPTNEKLFF. In nucleotides, the CDR3 is TGTGCCAGCAGATACTTAGGCCCAACTAATGAAAAACTGTTTTTT.

The chain recombines TRBV30 with TRBJ1-2, with D possibly TRBD1 on 5 matching bases. CDR1 is GTSNPN and CDR2 is SVGIG in the germline V gene (reference sequence). This CDR3 is built from 11 residues. The V end was cut by 7 bases, the J end by 4 bases, with 10 bases between. DNA for the CDR3: TGTGCCTTTGACAGATTCTATGGCTACACCTTC. This codes for CAFDRFYGYTF.

CDR3 nucleotides: TGCAGTGCTAGTGATACGTTAGCGGATCAGACAATCCACGAGCAGTACTTC. Its protein product is CSASDTLADQTIHEQYF. This chain links TRBV20-1 with TRBJ2-7; TRBD2 might be the D (6 bases). The CDR3 totals 17 residues. Germline CDR1 and CDR2: DFQATT and SNEGSKA (reference sequence). The V gene lost 3 bases and the J gene lost 5 bases, with 26 bases spanning the gap.

This chain joins TRBV7-9 and TRBJ2-7, with TRBD2 identical over 10 bases. The CDR3 consists of 17 residues. V shed 5 bases and J 4 bases; nucleotides not matched to a gene: 14. Germline values: CDR1 SEHNR, CDR2 FQNEAQ (reference sequence). The CDR3 loop is CASSLLRTSGLGYEQYF. CDR3 DNA: TGTGCCAGCAGCCTCCTGCGGACTAGCGGCCTGGGATACGAGCAGTACTTC. Full variable domain (remainder filled in from reference TRBV7-9 and TRBJ2-7): DTGVSQNPRHKITKRGQNVTFRCDPISEHNRLYWYRQTLGQGPEFLTYFQNEAQLEKSRLLSDRFSAERPKGSFSTLEIQRTEQGDSAMYLCASSLLRTSGLGYEQYFGPGTRLTVT.

The chain carries TRBV5-1 and TRBJ1-2, with a possible D match to TRBD1 (5 bases). Germline lookup yields CDR1 SGHRS and CDR2 YFSETQ. The CDR3 is 14 residues long. Trimming left V 5 bases short and J 8 bases short, with 19 bases between. The CDR3 protein is CASRPGQGTSGYTF. The CDR3 region has the DNA TGCGCCAGCAGACCAGGGCAGGGAACCTCGGGCTACACCTTC.

This sequence joins TRBV2 and TRBJ2-7; D possibly matches TRBD1 or TRBD2 (5 bases each). The CDR3 sequence is 13 residues long. Germline V gives CDR1 SNHLY, CDR2 FYNNEI. Deletions cut 6 bases from V and 12 bases from J, with 21 bases between. DNA of the CDR3: TGTGCCAGCAGGGGGGATTCGACGACCAAGTCGTACTTC. It specifies CASRGDSTTKSYF.

The CDR3 DNA follows: TGTGCCAGTAGTATCGGGTTGGCGAATCAGCCCCAGCATTTT. It codes for CASSIGLANQPQHF. V gene TRBV19 combines with J gene TRBJ1-5; D unresolved. This CDR3 has 14 residues. Trimming took 3 bases from V and 4 from J, leaving 10 bases between them. The germline CDR1 and CDR2 sequences are LNHDA and SQIVND (reference sequence).

V and J are TRBV5-1 and TRBJ1-2, with a weak D call TRBD1 (6 bases). The CDR3 is 21 amino acids. CDR1 is SGHRS and CDR2 is YFSETQ in the germline V gene. Trimming stripped 2 bases from V and 0 bases from J, with 29 bases between. CDR3 sequence reads: CASSFWVLSTGGVLANYGYTF. The CDR3, as DNA: TGCGCCAGCAGCTTTTGGGTTTTATCGACAGGCGGAGTCCTAGCTAACTATGGCTACACCTTC. Filled out from reference TRBV5-1 and TRBJ1-2, the complete variable domain reads KAGVTQTPRYLIKTRGQQVTLSCSPISGHRSVSWYQQTPGQGLQFLFEYFSETQRNKGNFPGRFSGRQFSNSRSEMNVSTLELGDSALYLCASSFWVLSTGGVLANYGYTFGSGTRLTVV.

The rearrangement uses TRBV18 and TRBJ2-7; 7 bases fit TRBD1. This CDR3 is 15 amino acids long. V lost 4 bases and J lost 2; bases outside the gene matches: 8. Germline loops: CDR1 KGHSH, CDR2 LQKENI. In DNA form, the CDR3 reads TGTGCCAGCTCACTGGCAGGGACAGCCACCTACGAGCAGTACTTC. Its protein is CASSLAGTATYEQYF.

This chain joins TRBV15 and TRBJ1-2, with D possibly matching TRBD1 (5 bases). The germline V gene encodes CDR1 LNHNV and CDR2 YYDKDF (reference sequence). The CDR3 consists of 12 residues. Trimming stripped 4 bases from V and 8 bases from J, with 11 bases between. The CDR3, as DNA: TGTGCCACCAGCAAAGCGGGGGTCGGCTACACCTTC. Protein: CATSKAGVGYTF. Using reference TRBV15 and TRBJ1-2 for the parts outside the CDR3, the full variable domain is DAMVIQNPRYQVTQFGKPVTLSCSQTLNHNVMYWYQQKSSQAPKLLFHYYDKDFNNEADTPDNFQSRRPNTSFCFLDIRSPGLGDTAMYLCATSKAGVGYTFGSGTRLTVV.

The rearrangement links TRBV6-5 to TRBJ1-5; no reliable D call. Germline-derived CDR1 and CDR2 are MNHEY and SVGAGI. The ends were cut back, 4 bases at V and 0 bases at J, with 13 bases in the middle. The CDR3 loop spans 16 amino acids. CDR3 sequence reads: CASSSPSIRSNQPQHF. CDR3 coding DNA: TGTGCCAGCAGTTCCCCTTCGATACGTAGCAATCAGCCCCAGCATTTT.

The chain joins TRBV7-2 to TRBJ2-3; D tentatively fits TRBD1 or TRBD2 (5 bases each). CDR1 is SGHTA, CDR2 FQGNSA, per germline. The length of the CDR3 is 14 residues. V lost 4 bases and J lost 4, with 12 bases in between. The CDR3 reads CASSWGIKADTQYF. The CDR3 DNA reads TGTGCCAGCAGCTGGGGGATTAAGGCAGATACGCAGTATTTT. Drawing the rest from reference TRBV7-2 and TRBJ2-3, the complete variable domain is GAGVSQSPSNKVTEKGKDVELRCDPISGHTALYWYRQSLGQGLEFLIYFQGNSAPDKSGLPSDRFSAERTGGSVSTLTIQRTQQEDSAVYLCASSWGIKADTQYFGPGTRLTVL.

The chain combines TRBV14 with TRBJ1-2; a weak D match, TRBD1 (6 bases). CDR1 SGHDN and CDR2 FVKESK come from the germline V gene. CDR3 size: 14 residues. Trimming stripped 3 bases from V and 5 bases from J, with 13 bases between. CDR3 sequence reads: CASSQFRGAYGYTF. DNA for the CDR3: TGTGCCAGCAGCCAGTTTCGGGGGGCGTATGGCTACACCTTC.